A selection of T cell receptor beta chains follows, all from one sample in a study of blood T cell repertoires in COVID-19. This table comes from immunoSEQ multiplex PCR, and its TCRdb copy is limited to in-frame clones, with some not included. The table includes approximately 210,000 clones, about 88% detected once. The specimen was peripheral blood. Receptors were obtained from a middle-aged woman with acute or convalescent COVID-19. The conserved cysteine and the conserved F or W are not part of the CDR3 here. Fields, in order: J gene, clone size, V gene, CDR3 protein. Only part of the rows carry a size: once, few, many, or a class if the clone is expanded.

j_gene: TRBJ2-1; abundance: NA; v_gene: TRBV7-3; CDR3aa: ASSEGGLNEQF
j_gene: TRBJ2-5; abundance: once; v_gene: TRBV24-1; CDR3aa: ATSRGDRGPQETQY
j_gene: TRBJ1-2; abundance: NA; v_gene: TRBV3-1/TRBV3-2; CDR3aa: ASSHRGKVLYGYT
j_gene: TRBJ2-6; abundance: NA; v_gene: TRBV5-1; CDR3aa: ASSLGYGTSGANVLT
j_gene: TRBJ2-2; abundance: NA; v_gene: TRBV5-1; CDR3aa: ASSSKRGGQDMHTGELF
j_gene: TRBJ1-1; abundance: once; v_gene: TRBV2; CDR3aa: ASTIRTEAF
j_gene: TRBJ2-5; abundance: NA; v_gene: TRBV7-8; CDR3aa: ASSVYQGQPQETQY
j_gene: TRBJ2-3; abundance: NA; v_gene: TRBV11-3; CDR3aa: ASSLGLAGAADTQY
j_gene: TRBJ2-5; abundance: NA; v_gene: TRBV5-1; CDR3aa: ASSLFRAETQY
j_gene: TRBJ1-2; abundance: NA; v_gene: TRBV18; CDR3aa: AGSPPRQGRVTHYGYT
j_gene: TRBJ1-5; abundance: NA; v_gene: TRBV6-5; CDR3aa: AAAPGNQPQH
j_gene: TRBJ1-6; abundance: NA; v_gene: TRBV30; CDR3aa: ACRGSYNSPLH
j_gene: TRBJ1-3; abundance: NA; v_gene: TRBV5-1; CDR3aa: ASSLRPTAEFSGNTIY
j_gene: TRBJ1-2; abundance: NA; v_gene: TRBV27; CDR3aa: ASRTGTGCYT
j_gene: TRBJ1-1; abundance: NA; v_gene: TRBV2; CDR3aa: ASSGREQGTEAF
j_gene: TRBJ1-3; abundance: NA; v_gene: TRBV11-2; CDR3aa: ASSPKMSFSGNTIY
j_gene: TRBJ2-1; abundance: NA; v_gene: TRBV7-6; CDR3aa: ASSSVASYNEQF
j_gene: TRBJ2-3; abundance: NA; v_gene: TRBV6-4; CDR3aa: ASSPPRGSTDTQY
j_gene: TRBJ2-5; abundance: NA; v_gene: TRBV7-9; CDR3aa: ASSFSSGQGGETQY
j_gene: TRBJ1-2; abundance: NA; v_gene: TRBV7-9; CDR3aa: ASSARGGYGYT
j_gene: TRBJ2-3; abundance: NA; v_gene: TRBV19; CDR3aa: ASSPRTSTDTQY
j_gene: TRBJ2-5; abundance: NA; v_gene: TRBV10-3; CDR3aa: AISEPGRGSGETQY
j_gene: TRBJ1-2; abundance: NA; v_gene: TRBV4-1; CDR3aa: ASSQDTGTGFLGGPGYT
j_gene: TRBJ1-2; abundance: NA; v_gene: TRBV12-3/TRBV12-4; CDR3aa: ASKQTNYGYT
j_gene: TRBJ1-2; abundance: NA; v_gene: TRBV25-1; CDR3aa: ASNGRGAST
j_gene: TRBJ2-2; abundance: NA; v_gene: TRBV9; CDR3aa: ASSPTGNTGELF
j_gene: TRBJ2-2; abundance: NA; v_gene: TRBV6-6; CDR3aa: ATTLGLSLNTGELF
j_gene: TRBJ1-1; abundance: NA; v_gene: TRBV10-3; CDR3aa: AISPGTGLNTEAF
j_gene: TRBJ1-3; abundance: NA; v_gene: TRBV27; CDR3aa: ASSSGGAVNTIY
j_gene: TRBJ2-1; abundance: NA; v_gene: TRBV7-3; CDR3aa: ASSLNLGRGRSNEQF
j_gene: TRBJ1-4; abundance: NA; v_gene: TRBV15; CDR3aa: ATSRDLGGTRNEKLF
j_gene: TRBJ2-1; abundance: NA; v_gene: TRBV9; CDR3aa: ASSISGGTTYNEQF
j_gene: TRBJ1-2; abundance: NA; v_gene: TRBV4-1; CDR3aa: ASSQVIQGYYGYT
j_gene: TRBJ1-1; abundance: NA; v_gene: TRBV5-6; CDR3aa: ASSLAGRGTEAF
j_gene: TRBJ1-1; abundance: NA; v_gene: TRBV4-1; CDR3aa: ASRPDSYTEAF
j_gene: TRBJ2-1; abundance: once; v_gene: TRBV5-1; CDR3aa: ASSLEPGGISNEQF
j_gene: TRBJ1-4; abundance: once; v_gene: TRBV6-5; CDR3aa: ASTRAQGAGEKLF
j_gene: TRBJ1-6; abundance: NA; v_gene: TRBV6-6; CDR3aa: ASSSITNSPLH
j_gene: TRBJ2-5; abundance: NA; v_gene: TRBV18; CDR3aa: ASSPLLSQKETQY
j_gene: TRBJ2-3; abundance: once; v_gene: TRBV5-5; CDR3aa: ASSRQGDTDTQY
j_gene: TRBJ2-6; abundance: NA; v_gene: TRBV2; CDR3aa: ASQTGTTYRTNVLT
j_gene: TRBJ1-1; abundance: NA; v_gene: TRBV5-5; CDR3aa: ASFSVQGGLEAF
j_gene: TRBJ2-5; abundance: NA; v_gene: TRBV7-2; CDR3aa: ASSGASGGAGETQY
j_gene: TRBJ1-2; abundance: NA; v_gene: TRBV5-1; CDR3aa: ASSLEWSGGSFGYT
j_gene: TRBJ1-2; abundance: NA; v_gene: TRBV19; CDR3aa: ASSISSGNYGYT
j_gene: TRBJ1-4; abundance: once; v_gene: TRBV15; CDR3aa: ATSRMGQGGEKLF
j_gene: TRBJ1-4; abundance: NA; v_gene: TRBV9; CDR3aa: ASSVLAEGKLF
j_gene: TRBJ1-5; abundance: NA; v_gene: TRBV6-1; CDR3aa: ASSEQAGGARQPQH
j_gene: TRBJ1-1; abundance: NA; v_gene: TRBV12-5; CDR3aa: ASGPLPPF
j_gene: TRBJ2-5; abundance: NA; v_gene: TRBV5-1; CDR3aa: ASSSGTSPKETQY
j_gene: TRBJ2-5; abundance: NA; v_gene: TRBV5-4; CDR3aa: ASSLAGGGQRGTQY
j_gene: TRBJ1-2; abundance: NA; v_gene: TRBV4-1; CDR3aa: ASSGGTGINYGYT
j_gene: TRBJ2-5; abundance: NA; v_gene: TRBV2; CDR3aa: ASSAHEAGEETQY
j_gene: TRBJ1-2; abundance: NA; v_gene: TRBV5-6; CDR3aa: ASSLTLTGPLYGYT
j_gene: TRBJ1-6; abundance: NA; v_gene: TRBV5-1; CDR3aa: ASSPEGGTGERPLH
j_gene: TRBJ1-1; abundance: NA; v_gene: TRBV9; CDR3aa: ASSVVTGNTEAF
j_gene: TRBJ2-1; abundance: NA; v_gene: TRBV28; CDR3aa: ASSSAGTGTYNEQF
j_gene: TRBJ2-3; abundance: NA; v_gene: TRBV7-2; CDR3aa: ASSLAQGIPDTQY
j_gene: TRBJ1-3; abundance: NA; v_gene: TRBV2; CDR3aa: ASSETAFSGNTIY